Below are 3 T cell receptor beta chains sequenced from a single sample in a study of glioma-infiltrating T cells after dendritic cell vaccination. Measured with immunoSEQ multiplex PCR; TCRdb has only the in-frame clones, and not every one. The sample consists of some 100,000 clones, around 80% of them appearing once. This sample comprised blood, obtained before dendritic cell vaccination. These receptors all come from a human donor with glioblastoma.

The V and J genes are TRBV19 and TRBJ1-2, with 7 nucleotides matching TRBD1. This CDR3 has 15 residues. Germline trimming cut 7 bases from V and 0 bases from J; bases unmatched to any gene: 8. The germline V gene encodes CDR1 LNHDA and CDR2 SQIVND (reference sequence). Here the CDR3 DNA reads TGTGCCAGTACCTCTGGGGACAGATCTAACTATGGCTACACCTTC. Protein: CASTSGDRSNYGYTF.

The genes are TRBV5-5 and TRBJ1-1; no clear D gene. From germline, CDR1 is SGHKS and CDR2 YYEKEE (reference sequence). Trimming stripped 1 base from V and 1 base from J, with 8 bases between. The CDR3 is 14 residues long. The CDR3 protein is CASSLYGSNTEAFF. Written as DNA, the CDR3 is TGTGCCAGCAGCTTGTACGGGTCGAACACTGAAGCTTTCTTT.

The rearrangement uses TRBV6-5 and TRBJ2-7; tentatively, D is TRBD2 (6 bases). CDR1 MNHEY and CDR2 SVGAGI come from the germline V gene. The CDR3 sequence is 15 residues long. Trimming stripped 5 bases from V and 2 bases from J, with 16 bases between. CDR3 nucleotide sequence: TGTGCCAGCAGTCTAGCCGGGACTCCAGCCTACGAGCAGTACTTC. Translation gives CASSLAGTPAYEQYF.